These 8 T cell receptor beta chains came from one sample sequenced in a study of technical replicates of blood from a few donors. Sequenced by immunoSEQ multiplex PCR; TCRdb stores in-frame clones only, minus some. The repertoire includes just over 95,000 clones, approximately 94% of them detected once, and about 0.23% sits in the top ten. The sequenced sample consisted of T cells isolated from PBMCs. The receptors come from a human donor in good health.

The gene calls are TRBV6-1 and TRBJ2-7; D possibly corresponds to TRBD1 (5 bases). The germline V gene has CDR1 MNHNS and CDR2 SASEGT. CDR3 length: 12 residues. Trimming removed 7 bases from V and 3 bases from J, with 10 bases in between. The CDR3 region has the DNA TGTGCCAGCAATAAAAGGGGCTACGAGCAGTACTTC. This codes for CASNKRGYEQYF.

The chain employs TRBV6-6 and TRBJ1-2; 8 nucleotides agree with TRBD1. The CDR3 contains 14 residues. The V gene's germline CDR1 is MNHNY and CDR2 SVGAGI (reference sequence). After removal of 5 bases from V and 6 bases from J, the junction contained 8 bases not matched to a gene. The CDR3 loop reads CASSPGTGSNGYTF. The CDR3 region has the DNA TGTGCCAGCAGTCCCGGGACAGGAAGTAATGGCTACACCTTC.

CDR3 loop: CASSPIPGGGEGGEQYF. The DNA of the CDR3 is TGTGCCAGCTCACCCATCCCCGGCGGAGGAGAAGGAGGGGAGCAGTACTTC. The V gene is TRBV18, the J gene TRBJ2-7; maybe TRBD2 (6 bases). From germline, CDR1 is KGHSH and CDR2 LQKENI. With 3 bases removed from V and 7 bases from J, the gap between germline ends came to 25 bases. This CDR3 has 17 residues.

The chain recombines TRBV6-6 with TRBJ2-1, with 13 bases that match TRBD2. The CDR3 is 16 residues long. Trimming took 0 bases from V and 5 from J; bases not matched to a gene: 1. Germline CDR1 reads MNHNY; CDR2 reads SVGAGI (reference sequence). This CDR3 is CASSYSGLAGDNEQFF. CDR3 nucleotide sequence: TGTGCCAGCAGTTACTCCGGACTAGCGGGAGACAATGAGCAGTTCTTC.

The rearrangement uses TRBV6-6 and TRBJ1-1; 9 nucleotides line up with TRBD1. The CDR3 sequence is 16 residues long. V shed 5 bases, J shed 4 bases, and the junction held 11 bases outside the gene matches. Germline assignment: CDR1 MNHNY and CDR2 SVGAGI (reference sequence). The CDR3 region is CASSLGTGFSSTEAFF. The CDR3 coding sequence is TGTGCCAGCAGTCTCGGGACAGGGTTTAGTAGCACTGAAGCTTTCTTT.

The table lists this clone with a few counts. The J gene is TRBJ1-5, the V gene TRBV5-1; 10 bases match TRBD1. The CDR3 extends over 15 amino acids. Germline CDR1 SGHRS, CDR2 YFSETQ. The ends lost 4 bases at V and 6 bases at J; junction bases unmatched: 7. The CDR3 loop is CASSTGTGDGQPQHF. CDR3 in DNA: TGCGCCAGCAGCACGGGGACAGGGGATGGTCAGCCCCAGCATTTT. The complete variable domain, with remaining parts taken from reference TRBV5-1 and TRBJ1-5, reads KAGVTQTPRYLIKTRGQQVTLSCSPISGHRSVSWYQQTPGQGLQFLFEYFSETQRNKGNFPGRFSGRQFSNSRSEMNVSTLELGDSALYLCASSTGTGDGQPQHFGDGTRLSIL.

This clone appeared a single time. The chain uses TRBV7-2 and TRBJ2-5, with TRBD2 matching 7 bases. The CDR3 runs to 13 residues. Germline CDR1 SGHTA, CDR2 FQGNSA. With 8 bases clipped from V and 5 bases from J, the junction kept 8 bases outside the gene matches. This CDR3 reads CASSPGGEETQYF. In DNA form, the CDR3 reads TGTGCCAGCTCCCCGGGAGGAGAGGAGACCCAGTACTTC. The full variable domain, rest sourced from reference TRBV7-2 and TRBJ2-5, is GAGVSQSPSNKVTEKGKDVELRCDPISGHTALYWYRQSLGQGLEFLIYFQGNSAPDKSGLPSDRFSAERTGGSVSTLTIQRTQQEDSAVYLCASSPGGEETQYFGPGTRLLVL.

The CDR3 bases are TGTGCCAGCAGCTTAGCTGGCGGGGGGGGGTACAATGAGCAGTTCTTC. Encoded protein: CASSLAGGGGYNEQFF. The rearrangement joins TRBV7-9 to TRBJ2-1; 9 bases match TRBD2. The germline CDR1 and CDR2 sequences are SEHNR and FQNEAQ (reference sequence). The junction had 4 bases not matched to a gene; V was cut back by 0 bases and J by 4 bases. The CDR3 consists of 16 residues.